This T cell receptor beta chain is drawn from a study of post-analysis software for immune sequencing data (dated by TCRdb to between 2014 and 2017). About the investigation overall: Recorded disease courses included relapsing-remitting, secondary progressive and progressive-relapsing multiple sclerosis, with some patients lacking subtype annotation. The patient repertoires were compared against 11 previously published healthy control repertoires obtained from donors aged roughly 6 to 28 years. A subset of samples was prepared in parallel using single-end sample barcoding, then pooled and co-amplified after Illumina adapter ligation.

The library was prepared using PCR. Data came from an Illumina HiSeq 2500. To reduce PCR and sequencing biases, unique molecular identifiers were incorporated into the TCR beta cDNA libraries. Every 1 to 10 million input T cells yielded around 500,000 cDNA molecules, meaning each molecule approximated one T cell. Patient libraries were prepared and sequenced with the same protocol used for the earlier healthy control dataset. Within a given batch, samples were prepared together, multiplexed and sequenced on the same HiSeq lane. Per the original workflow: Raw barcoded reads were processed with MIGEC, discarding single-read molecular identifier groups before consensus assembly and CDR3 extraction. VDJtools was used for post-analysis of the clonotype tables, with diversity normalized by down-sampling every dataset to the smallest sample size. To correct batch-related cross-sample contamination, repertoire overlap clustering matched CDR3 amino acid sequences but not nucleotide sequences. TCRdb reanalyzed the raw reads on its own, using fastp at Q25 for trimming and MiXCR for clone calling, and kept in-frame beta chains. Rows matching on CDR3 protein sequence are summarized as one entry with the most common DNA and genes. The V and J calls and clone size come from TCRdb's table, not from the authors' own analysis. The sample yields about 190,000 distinct CDR3 sequences; over 25% were counted once. The ten biggest clones cover roughly 3.5% of the sample.

This clonotype has more than one count but fewer than ten. The antigen it recognizes is unknown. No much larger clone is present one base from it, and per-base qualities are unavailable. The CDR3 numbers 14 residues from cysteine through phenylalanine. Just the 42-base CDR3 DNA is kept, in frame starting at base 1. At the junction V is shortened by 2 bases and J by 0 bases, with 5 bases in between. The germline V gene supplies CDR1 ENHRY and CDR2 SYGVKD. TCR beta repertoires were profiled from peripheral blood of roughly 13 young patients with multiple sclerosis to demonstrate the VDJtools post-analysis software. The multiple sclerosis patients were children and adolescents between roughly 6 and 16 years of age. The paper's findings and limits, for the study overall: Patients showed significantly higher frequencies than controls for 4 or 5 TRBV segments, among them TRBV5-6, TRBV5-1 and TRBV20-1. The multiple sclerosis patient group was slightly younger than the control group. Normalized Chao1 diversity was significantly lower in multiple sclerosis patients than controls, suggesting substantial peripheral T-cell clonal expansion. Direct clustering with F measure showed strong co-clustering of samples prepared in the same batch, prompting a batch-effect correction.

Sequencing was done on a sample of blood. The V and J genes are TRBV10-3 and TRBJ1-5; the D gene lacks a confident call. The TCR comes from a girl aged 2-17 years with multiple sclerosis. The CDR3: CAISEENSNQPQHF. The DNA sequence is TGTGCCATCAGTGAGGAGAATAGCAATCAGCCCCAGCATTTT.